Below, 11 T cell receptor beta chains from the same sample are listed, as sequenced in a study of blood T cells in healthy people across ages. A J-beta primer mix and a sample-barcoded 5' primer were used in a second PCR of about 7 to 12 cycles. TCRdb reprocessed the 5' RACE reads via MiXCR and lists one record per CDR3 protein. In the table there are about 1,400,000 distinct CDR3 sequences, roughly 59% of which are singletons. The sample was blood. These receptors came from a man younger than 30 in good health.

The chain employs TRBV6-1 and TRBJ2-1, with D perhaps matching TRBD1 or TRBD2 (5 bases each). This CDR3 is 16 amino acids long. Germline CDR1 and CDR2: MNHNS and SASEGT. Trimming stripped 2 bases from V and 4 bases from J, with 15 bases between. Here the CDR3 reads CASSERRGAMYNEQFF. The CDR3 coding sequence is TGTGCCAGCAGTGAAAGGAGAGGGGCGATGTACAATGAGCAGTTCTTC.

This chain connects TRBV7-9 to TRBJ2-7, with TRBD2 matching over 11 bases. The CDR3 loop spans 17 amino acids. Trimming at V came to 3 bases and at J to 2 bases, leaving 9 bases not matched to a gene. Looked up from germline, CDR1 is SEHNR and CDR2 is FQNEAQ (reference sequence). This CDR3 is CASSFKKQTSGTYEQYF. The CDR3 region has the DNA TGTGCCAGCAGCTTCAAAAAGCAGACTAGCGGGACCTACGAGCAGTACTTC.

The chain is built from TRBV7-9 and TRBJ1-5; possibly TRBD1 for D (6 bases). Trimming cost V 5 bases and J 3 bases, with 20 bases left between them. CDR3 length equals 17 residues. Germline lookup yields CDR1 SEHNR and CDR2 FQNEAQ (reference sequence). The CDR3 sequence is CASSPYPQGRANQPQHF. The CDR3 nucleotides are TGTGCCAGCAGCCCATACCCACAGGGAAGGGCCAATCAGCCCCAGCATTTT.

CDR3 residues: CASRRRTGGNTEAFF. The CDR3 nucleotides are TGTGCCAGCAGAAGAAGGACAGGGGGGAACACTGAAGCTTTCTTT. The chain links TRBV6-1 to TRBJ1-1; 10 nucleotides line up with TRBD1. The J segment lost 1 base and the V segment lost 6 bases, leaving 5 bases of the junction unmatched. Germline V CDR1 and CDR2: MNHNS, SASEGT. The CDR3 extends over 15 amino acids.

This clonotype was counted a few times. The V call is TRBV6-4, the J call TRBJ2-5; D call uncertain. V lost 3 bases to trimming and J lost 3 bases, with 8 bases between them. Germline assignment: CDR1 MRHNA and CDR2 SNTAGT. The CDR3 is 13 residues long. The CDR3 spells CASSDGGEETQYF. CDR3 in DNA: TGTGCCAGCAGTGATGGCGGAGAAGAGACCCAGTACTTC.

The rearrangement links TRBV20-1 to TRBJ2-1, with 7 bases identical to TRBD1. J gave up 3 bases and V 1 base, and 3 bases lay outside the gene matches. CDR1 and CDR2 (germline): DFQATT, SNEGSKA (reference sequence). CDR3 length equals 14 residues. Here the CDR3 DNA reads TGCAGTGCTAGAGTAGGGGGCCGCTACAATGAGCAGTTCTTC. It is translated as CSARVGGRYNEQFF.

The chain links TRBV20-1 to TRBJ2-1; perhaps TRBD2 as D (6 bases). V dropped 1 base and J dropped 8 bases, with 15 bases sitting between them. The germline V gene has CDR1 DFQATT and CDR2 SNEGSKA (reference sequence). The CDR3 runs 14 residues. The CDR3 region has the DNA TGCAGTGCTAGAGTTAGCGGCCGATCCCATGAGCAGTTCTTC. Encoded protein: CSARVSGRSHEQFF.

CDR3 sequence reads: CSAKATPEFYTQYF. As DNA, the CDR3 is TGCAGTGCTAAGGCGACCCCCGAGTTTTATACGCAGTATTTT. The V gene is TRBV20-1, the J gene TRBJ2-3, with D hard to call. This CDR3 has 14 amino acids. The V gene's germline CDR1 is DFQATT and CDR2 SNEGSKA (reference sequence). Trimming stripped 4 bases from V and 7 bases from J, with 18 bases between.

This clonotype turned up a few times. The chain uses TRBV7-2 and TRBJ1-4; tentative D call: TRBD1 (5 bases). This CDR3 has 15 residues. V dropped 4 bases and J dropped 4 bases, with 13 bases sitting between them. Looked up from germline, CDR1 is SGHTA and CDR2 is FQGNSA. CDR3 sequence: CASSSGQSLNEKLFF. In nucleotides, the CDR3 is TGTGCCAGCAGCTCGGGGCAGAGCCTTAATGAAAAACTGTTTTTT.

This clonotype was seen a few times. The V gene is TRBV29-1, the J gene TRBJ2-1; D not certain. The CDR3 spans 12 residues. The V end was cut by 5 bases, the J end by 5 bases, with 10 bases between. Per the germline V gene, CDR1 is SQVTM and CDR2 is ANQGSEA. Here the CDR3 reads CSVSISNNEQFF. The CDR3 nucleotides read TGCAGCGTTAGTATCAGCAACAATGAGCAGTTCTTC.

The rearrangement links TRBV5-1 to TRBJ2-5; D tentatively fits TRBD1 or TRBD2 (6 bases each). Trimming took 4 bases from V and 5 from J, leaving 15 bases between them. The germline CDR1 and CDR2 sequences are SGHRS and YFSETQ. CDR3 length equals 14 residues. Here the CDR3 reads CASSRTGAEETQYF. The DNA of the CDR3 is TGCGCCAGCAGCCGGACGGGGGCGGAGGAGACCCAGTACTTC.